Ten or more counts support the clone carrying this T cell receptor beta chain. As yet, its antigen is unknown. Germline V gene lookup returns CDR1 SGHTA and CDR2 FQGNSA. V lost 3 bases and J lost 4, with 12 bases in between. This CDR3 contains 14 residues. The making of cDNA relied on 5'RACE with 10-nucleotide random UMIs. TCRdb recomputed calls from the 5' RACE reads with MiXCR, one row per CDR3 protein. The data hold 45,000 or so distinct CDR3 sequences, with roughly 3% observed a single time. These data originate in a study of neurological immune-mediated disorders. Overall study results and limits: HTLV-1-associated myelopathy ranked highest for TCR clonal expansion and multiple sclerosis lowest, beneath healthy controls. Private repertoires in all groups were suggested by the absence of shared CDR3 amino acid sequences among expanded clones across subjects.

The specimen was PBMCs. The sequence was collected from a woman between 45 and 65 years old with multiple sclerosis. This chain uses TRBV7-2 with TRBJ2-5; D call uncertain. The CDR3 loop reads CASSFITGGETQYF. The CDR3 region has the DNA TGTGCCAGCAGCTTCATCACCGGCGGAGAGACCCAGTACTTC.